The next 29 T cell receptor beta chains were all read from a single sample in a study of cytomegalovirus exposure and HLA in healthy donors. The PCR was carried out with 60 Vbeta primers and 13 Jbeta primers. Only in-frame clones appear in the TCRdb table, and some are missing; sequencing was by immunoSEQ multiplex PCR. Of roughly 150,000 clones listed, 70% are singletons. Specimen: PBMCs. Receptors originate from a woman aged 60 to 75 in good health and CMV-seropositive.

This chain joins TRBV27 and TRBJ1-4; possibly TRBD1 for D (5 bases). V lost 2 bases to trimming and J lost 8 bases, with 15 bases between them. CDR1 MNHEY and CDR2 SMNVEV come from the germline V gene (reference sequence). The CDR3 has 15 residues. As DNA, the CDR3 is TGTGCCAGCAGTTTAGGGCCAGGGAGGATCGAAAAACTGTTTTTT. Amino acids: CASSLGPGRIEKLFF.

The table lists this clone with a few counts. The chain is built from TRBV5-5 and TRBJ1-2; D may be TRBD1 (6 bases). CDR1 and CDR2 (germline): SGHKS, YYEKEE (reference sequence). Trimming removed 0 bases from V and 4 bases from J, with 7 bases in between. The CDR3 consists of 13 residues. Here the CDR3 reads CASSLGDTYGYTF. The DNA for the CDR3 is TGTGCCAGCAGCTTGGGGGACACCTATGGCTACACCTTC.

This clone was recorded a few times. This rearrangement joins TRBV4-2 to TRBJ2-1; TRBD1 might be the D (6 bases). V was shortened by 0 bases and J by 3 bases, with 9 bases between the two germline ends. This CDR3 has 15 amino acids. Looked up from germline, CDR1 is LGHNA and CDR2 is YNFKEQ. The CDR3 DNA reads as TGTGCCAGCAGCCAAGAGCAGGGGTACTACAATGAGCAGTTCTTC. Protein sequence: CASSQEQGYYNEQFF.

The chain has TRBV18 and TRBJ2-6; no definite D call. Trimming shortened V by 3 bases and J by 5 bases, and 14 bases separated the two germline ends. Germline CDR1 and CDR2: KGHSH and LQKENI. The CDR3 spans 16 residues. CDR3: CASSPPPEHRANVLTF. In DNA form, the CDR3 reads TGTGCCAGCTCACCTCCCCCAGAACACCGGGCCAACGTCCTGACTTTC.

This rearrangement joins TRBV21-1 to TRBJ2-3; the D call in the table, TRBD2, was not verified against the DNA. TRBV21-1 is labeled a pseudogene. CDR3 length: 16 amino acids. The CDR3 DNA is TGTGCCAGCAGCCCCTGGACTAGCGGGAGGAAAGATACGCAGTATTTT. This encodes CASSPWTSGRKDTQYF.

The J gene is TRBJ2-3, the V gene TRBV18; 10 bases map to TRBD1. This CDR3 region has 15 residues. After removal of 6 bases from V and 4 bases from J, the junction contained 7 bases not matched to a gene. From germline, CDR1 is KGHSH and CDR2 LQKENI. The CDR3 nucleotides are TGTGCCAGCTCCGACCGACAGGGGGCTCCAGATACGCAGTATTTT. Translating it yields CASSDRQGAPDTQYF.

The rearrangement uses TRBV29-1 and TRBJ1-2; 9 bases agree with TRBD1. The CDR3 is 13 residues long. CDR1 and CDR2 from the germline V gene are SQVTM and ANQGSEA. V shed 7 bases, J shed 2 bases, and the junction held 5 bases outside the gene matches. CDR3 in DNA: TGCAGCGCGGGGACAGGGCCGAACTATGGCTACACCTTC. Its protein product is CSAGTGPNYGYTF.

This clone was observed a handful of times. Other DNA sequences in this specimen translate into the identical CDR3. The chain links TRBV7-9 to TRBJ1-1, with a tentative D call TRBD1 (5 bases). The CDR3 has 13 amino acids. In germline, CDR1 is SEHNR, CDR2 FQNEAQ (reference sequence). V was pared by 0 bases and J by 6 bases, with 8 bases between. The CDR3 loop reads CASSLAGQSEAFF. DNA for the CDR3: TGTGCCAGCAGCTTAGCGGGGCAGTCTGAAGCTTTCTTT.

The V call is TRBV6-5, the J call TRBJ2-7; D possibly corresponds to TRBD2 (5 bases). The germline CDR1 and CDR2 sequences are MNHEY and SVGAGI. Trimming took 4 bases from V and 3 from J, leaving 13 bases between them. This CDR3 region has 14 residues. In DNA form, the CDR3 reads TGTGCCAGCAGTTTCGACACCGGGGACTACGAGCAGTACTTC. Protein sequence: CASSFDTGDYEQYF.

The chain is built from TRBV27 and TRBJ1-2; 9 bases fit TRBD1. Germline V gene sequence: CDR1 MNHEY, CDR2 SMNVEV (reference sequence). The V and J ends lost 0 bases and 9 bases, in that order; junction bases with no gene match: 8. This CDR3 has 15 amino acids. CDR3 nucleotides: TGTGCCAGCAGTTTATCAGGGACAGGGTTGAAGCGCTACACCTTC. Translation gives CASSLSGTGLKRYTF.

V and J are TRBV9 and TRBJ1-1; no clear D. The ends were cut back, 0 bases at V and 7 bases at J, with 10 bases in the middle. CDR1 and CDR2 from the germline V gene are SGDLS and YYNGEE. This CDR3 is built from 13 residues. The CDR3 here is CASSVEFGSEAFF. CDR3 DNA sequence: TGTGCCAGCAGCGTAGAATTTGGCAGTGAAGCTTTCTTT. The full variable domain, in which reference TRBV9 and TRBJ1-1 provide the parts outside the CDR3, is DSGVTQTPKHLITATGQRVTLRCSPRSGDLSVYWYQQSLDQGLQFLIQYYNGEERAKGNILERFSAQQFPDLHSELNLSSLELGDSALYFCASSVEFGSEAFFGQGTRLTVV.

The rearrangement joins TRBV5-4 to TRBJ2-5; TRBD2 agrees at 11 bases. Losses at the gene ends were 3 bases for V and 4 bases for J; bases not matched to a gene: 14. Germline assignment: CDR1 SGHNT and CDR2 YYREEE (reference sequence). CDR3 length: 18 amino acids. In DNA, the CDR3 is TGTGCCAGCAGCTCGGCAACTAGCGGGAGTCGGGGTGGAGAGACCCAGTACTTC. It yields the protein CASSSATSGSRGGETQYF.

This chain links TRBV4-1 with TRBJ1-2, with 9 bases fitting TRBD1. Per germline, CDR1 MGHRA and CDR2 YSYEKL. V lost 5 bases and J lost 2; bases outside the gene matches: 9. The CDR3 has 16 residues. The CDR3 nucleotides are TGCGCCAGCAGCGCCCAAACAGGGGGCGGAAACTATGGCTACACCTTC. Protein product: CASSAQTGGGNYGYTF.

The chain employs TRBV7-2 and TRBJ1-2; TRBD1 aligns across 9 bases. CDR3 length: 15 amino acids. The germline V gene has CDR1 SGHTA and CDR2 FQGNSA. V shed 5 bases and J 7 bases; nucleotides not matched to a gene: 11. CDR3 sequence (DNA): TGTGCCAGCAGCGCACAAACCGGGACAGGGAGTGGCTACACCTTC. Amino acids: CASSAQTGTGSGYTF.

The J gene is TRBJ2-7, the V gene TRBV7-3; 7 bases are a match to TRBD1. The CDR3 length is 15 residues. After removal of 2 bases from V and 4 bases from J, the junction contained 8 bases not matched to a gene. Germline V gene data show CDR1 as SGHTA and CDR2 as FQGTGA. In nucleotides, the CDR3 is TGTGCCAGCAGCTTATCCCCTGGGACAGCTTACGAGCAGTACTTC. Amino acid sequence: CASSLSPGTAYEQYF.

The CDR3 is CASRARGPTNEKLFF. CDR3 sequence (DNA): TGTGCCAGCAGGGCTAGGGGGCCAACTAATGAAAAACTGTTTTTT. The chain is built from TRBV28 and TRBJ1-4; 7 bases agree with TRBD1. Germline V CDR1 and CDR2: MDHEN, SYDVKM. The CDR3 consists of 15 residues. Germline trimming cut 6 bases from V and 0 bases from J; bases unmatched to any gene: 4.

The rearrangement links TRBV10-1 to TRBJ2-3; 9 bases align to TRBD2. There are 15 residues in the CDR3. The V and J ends lost 2 bases and 3 bases, in that order; junction bases with no gene match: 3. The germline V gene encodes CDR1 WNHNN and CDR2 SYGVQD (reference sequence). The CDR3 protein is CASSEASGKTDTQYF. DNA of the CDR3: TGCGCCAGCAGTGAGGCTAGCGGGAAAACAGATACGCAGTATTTT.

This chain connects TRBV28 to TRBJ2-1, with D uncertain. Germline V gives CDR1 MDHEN, CDR2 SYDVKM. There are 13 residues in the CDR3. The germline V and J ends were trimmed by 7 bases and 0 bases, with 7 bases remaining between them. DNA for the CDR3: TGTGCCAGCACCTCTAGCTCCTACAATGAGCAGTTCTTC. Translation: CASTSSSYNEQFF.

The chain couples TRBV18 to TRBJ2-7; maybe TRBD1 (6 bases). Trimming took off 3 bases at V and 2 bases at J, with 14 bases between the two ends. The CDR3 runs to 15 residues. Germline-derived CDR1 and CDR2 are KGHSH and LQKENI. CDR3 residues: CASSPRTDSPYEQYF. CDR3 DNA: TGTGCCAGCTCACCGAGGACAGACTCTCCCTACGAGCAGTACTTC.

V is TRBV5-6 and J is TRBJ1-5; TRBD1 aligns across 8 bases. This CDR3 is built from 16 residues. Per germline, CDR1 SGHDT and CDR2 YYEEEE. With V trimmed by 2 bases and J by 3 bases, 7 bases remained unmatched. As DNA, the CDR3 is TGTGCCAGCAGCTTTTGGGACAGGAGTTACAATCAGCCCCAGCATTTT. Translation gives CASSFWDRSYNQPQHF.

V is TRBV5-1 and J is TRBJ2-5; a possible D gene is TRBD2 (5 bases). Per germline, CDR1 SGHRS and CDR2 YFSETQ. The CDR3 length is 14 residues. V was shortened by 6 bases and J by 5 bases, with 17 bases between the two germline ends. DNA for the CDR3: TGCGCCAGCACTAGGAGTGAGAGGGCGGAGACCCAGTACTTC. Protein product: CASTRSERAETQYF.

The rearrangement uses TRBV28 and TRBJ1-1, with 7 nucleotides matching TRBD1. CDR3 length: 14 residues. Germline trimming cut 4 bases from V and 4 bases from J; bases unmatched to any gene: 6. Germline-derived CDR1 and CDR2 are MDHEN and SYDVKM. The DNA of the CDR3 is TGTGCCAGCAGTTCGAGGGGGCGACGCACTGAAGCTTTCTTT. This sequence encodes CASSSRGRRTEAFF. Supplemented by reference TRBV28 and TRBJ1-1, the full variable domain reads DVKVTQSSRYLVKRTGEKVFLECVQDMDHENMFWYRQDPGLGLRLIYFSYDVKMKEKGDIPEGYSVSREKKERFSLILESASTNQTSMYLCASSSRGRRTEAFFGQGTRLTVV.

The V gene is TRBV2, the J gene TRBJ2-1, with a weak D call TRBD1 (6 bases). CDR3 length equals 12 residues. CDR1 is SNHLY and CDR2 is FYNNEI in the germline V gene. Trimming took off 7 bases at V and 8 bases at J, with 12 bases between the two ends. The CDR3 DNA reads TGTGCCAGCATAGAGCAGGGGTATGAGCAGTTCTTC. As protein: CASIEQGYEQFF.

This clone was recorded once. This chain links TRBV9 with TRBJ2-3, with 8 bases identical to TRBD1. V lost 3 bases and J lost 0; bases outside the gene matches: 9. This CDR3 spans 17 amino acids. From germline, CDR1 is SGDLS and CDR2 YYNGEE. Here the CDR3 DNA reads TGTGCCAGCAGCGCCTTCGGACAGGGTATTAGCACAGATACGCAGTATTTT. Protein sequence: CASSAFGQGISTDTQYF.

This clone was counted between two and nine times. The chain employs TRBV27 and TRBJ1-2; TRBD1 aligns across 7 bases. Looked up from germline, CDR1 is MNHEY and CDR2 is SMNVEV (reference sequence). V dropped 4 bases and J dropped 7; count of bases not matched to a gene: 12. The CDR3 length is 15 residues. The CDR3 DNA sequence: TGTGCCAGCAGTTACACAGGGGTTCGAACCTCTGGCTACACCTTC. This sequence encodes CASSYTGVRTSGYTF.

J is TRBJ2-5 and V is TRBV4-2, with D perhaps matching TRBD1 (6 bases). Trimming left V 4 bases short and J 5 bases short, with 20 bases between. This CDR3 spans 16 amino acids. Germline CDR1 is LGHNA and CDR2 is YNFKEQ. CDR3 DNA: TGTGCCAGCAGCCTGGCACGTGACAGGTGGTGGGAGACCCAGTACTTC. Protein sequence: CASSLARDRWWETQYF.

This sequence joins TRBV28 and TRBJ1-1; 9 positions agree with TRBD1. The germline gives CDR1 MDHEN, CDR2 SYDVKM. With 3 bases clipped from V and 5 bases from J, the junction kept 7 bases outside the gene matches. The CDR3 covers 15 residues. The CDR3 sequence is CASSFPSGTGTEAFF. Here the CDR3 DNA reads TGTGCCAGCAGTTTCCCTTCCGGGACAGGGACTGAAGCTTTCTTT.

This clone showed up just a few times. This rearrangement joins TRBV6-5 to TRBJ2-2; TRBD2 aligns across 8 bases. CDR3 length equals 15 residues. J gave up 6 bases and V 0 bases, and 3 bases lay outside the gene matches. Per the germline V gene, CDR1 is MNHEY and CDR2 is SVGAGI. The CDR3 DNA reads TGTGCCAGCAGTTACTCTGGCGGGAGGCCCGGGGAGCTGTTTTTT. Protein sequence: CASSYSGGRPGELFF.

The chain links TRBV27 to TRBJ1-1; D perhaps matches TRBD1 (6 bases). Looked up from germline, CDR1 is MNHEY and CDR2 is SMNVEV (reference sequence). V was pared by 2 bases and J by 10 bases, with 14 bases between. This CDR3 spans 13 amino acids. CDR3 in DNA: TGTGCCAGCAGTTTAGGCAGGGGCGCGGGAGCTTTCTTT. Protein: CASSLGRGAGAFF.